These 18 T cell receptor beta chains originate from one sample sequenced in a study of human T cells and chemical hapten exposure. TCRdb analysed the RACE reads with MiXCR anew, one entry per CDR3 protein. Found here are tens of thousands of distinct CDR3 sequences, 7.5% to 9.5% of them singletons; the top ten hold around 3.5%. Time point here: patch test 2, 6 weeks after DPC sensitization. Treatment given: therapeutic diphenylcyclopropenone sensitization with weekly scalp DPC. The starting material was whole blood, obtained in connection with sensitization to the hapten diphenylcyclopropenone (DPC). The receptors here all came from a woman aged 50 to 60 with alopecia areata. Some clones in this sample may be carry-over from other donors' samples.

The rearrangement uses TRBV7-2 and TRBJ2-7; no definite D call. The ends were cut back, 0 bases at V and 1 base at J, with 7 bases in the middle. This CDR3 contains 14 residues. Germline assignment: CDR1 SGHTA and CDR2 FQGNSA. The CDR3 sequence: CASSLAFDSYEQYF. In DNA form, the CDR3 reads TGTGCCAGCAGCTTAGCTTTTGATTCCTACGAGCAGTACTTC.

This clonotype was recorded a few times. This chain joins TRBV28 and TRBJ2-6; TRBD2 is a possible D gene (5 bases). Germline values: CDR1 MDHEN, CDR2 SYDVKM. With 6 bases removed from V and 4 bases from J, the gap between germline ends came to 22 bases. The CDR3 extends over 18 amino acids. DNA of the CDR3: TGTGCCAGCAGACCCTCTGGAGGCGGATCCTTAGGGGCCAACGTCCTGACTTTC. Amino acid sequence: CASRPSGGGSLGANVLTF.

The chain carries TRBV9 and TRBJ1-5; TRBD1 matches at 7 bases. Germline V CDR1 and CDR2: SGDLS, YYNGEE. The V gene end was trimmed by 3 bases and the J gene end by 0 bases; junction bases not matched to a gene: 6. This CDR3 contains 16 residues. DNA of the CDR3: TGTGCCAGCAGCGGGGACAGAGAGACTAGCAATCAGCCCCAGCATTTT. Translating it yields CASSGDRETSNQPQHF.

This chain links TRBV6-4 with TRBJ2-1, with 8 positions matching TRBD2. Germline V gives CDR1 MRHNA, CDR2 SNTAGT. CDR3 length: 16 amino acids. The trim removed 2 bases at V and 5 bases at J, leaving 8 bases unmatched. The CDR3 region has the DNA TGTGCCAGCAGTGACAATGGGCTAGCGGGTCACAATGAGCAGTTCTTC. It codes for CASSDNGLAGHNEQFF.

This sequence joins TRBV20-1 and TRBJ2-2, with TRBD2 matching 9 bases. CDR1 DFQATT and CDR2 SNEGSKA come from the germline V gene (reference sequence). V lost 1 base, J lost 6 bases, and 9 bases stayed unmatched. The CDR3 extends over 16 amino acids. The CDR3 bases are TGCAGTGCTAGAGGGGGTGCAGCGGGAGGAGCCGGGGAGCTGTTTTTT. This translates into CSARGGAAGGAGELFF.

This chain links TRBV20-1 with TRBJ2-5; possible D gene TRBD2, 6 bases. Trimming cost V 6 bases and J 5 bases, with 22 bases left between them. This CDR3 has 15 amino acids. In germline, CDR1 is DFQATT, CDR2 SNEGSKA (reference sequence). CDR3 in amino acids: CSATTVTSSLETQYF. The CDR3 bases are TGCAGTGCGACAACGGTGACTAGTTCCCTGGAGACCCAGTACTTC.

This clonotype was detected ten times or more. CDR3 residues: CSAAKRGGGETQYF. The CDR3 DNA reads TGCAGCGCTGCCAAGCGGGGGGGAGGAGAGACCCAGTACTTC. This rearrangement joins TRBV29-1 to TRBJ2-5, with TRBD2 matching 10 bases. The CDR3 runs to 14 residues. Unmatched junction bases numbered 9, after V lost 7 bases and J lost 4 bases. CDR1 is SQVTM, CDR2 ANQGSEA, per germline.

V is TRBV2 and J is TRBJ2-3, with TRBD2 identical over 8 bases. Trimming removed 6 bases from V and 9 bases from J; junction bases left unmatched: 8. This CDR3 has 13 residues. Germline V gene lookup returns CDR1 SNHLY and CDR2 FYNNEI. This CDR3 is CASRENSGITQYF. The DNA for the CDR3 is TGTGCCAGCAGGGAAAATAGCGGGATCACGCAGTATTTT.

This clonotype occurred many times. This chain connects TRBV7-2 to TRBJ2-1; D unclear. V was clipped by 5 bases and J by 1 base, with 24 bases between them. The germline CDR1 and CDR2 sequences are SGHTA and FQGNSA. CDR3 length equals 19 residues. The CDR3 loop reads CASSPEAPGPQGSYNEQFF. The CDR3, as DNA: TGTGCCAGCAGCCCCGAAGCTCCTGGACCACAAGGGTCCTACAATGAGCAGTTCTTC.

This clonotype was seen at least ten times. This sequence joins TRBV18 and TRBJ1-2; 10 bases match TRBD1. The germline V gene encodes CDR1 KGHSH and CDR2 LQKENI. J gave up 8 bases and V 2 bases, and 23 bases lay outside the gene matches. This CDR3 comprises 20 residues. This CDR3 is CASSPVKGSGTGESLEGYTF. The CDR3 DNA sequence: TGTGCCAGCTCACCAGTAAAGGGTTCCGGGACAGGGGAGTCTTTGGAGGGCTACACCTTC.

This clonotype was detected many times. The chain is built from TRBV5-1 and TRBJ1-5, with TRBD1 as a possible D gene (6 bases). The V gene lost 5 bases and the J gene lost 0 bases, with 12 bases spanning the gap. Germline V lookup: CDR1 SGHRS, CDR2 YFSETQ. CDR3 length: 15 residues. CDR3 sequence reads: CASRPTGGSNQPQHF. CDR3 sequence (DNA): TGCGCCAGCAGGCCGACAGGAGGTAGCAATCAGCCCCAGCATTTT.

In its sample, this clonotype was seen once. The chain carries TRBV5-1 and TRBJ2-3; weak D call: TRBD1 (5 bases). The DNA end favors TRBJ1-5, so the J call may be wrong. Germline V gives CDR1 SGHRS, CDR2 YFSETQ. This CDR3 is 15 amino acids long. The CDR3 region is CASSFGGGGSNTQHF. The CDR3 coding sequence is TGCGCCAGCAGCTTCGGCGGGGGGGGGTCAAATACGCAGCATTTT.

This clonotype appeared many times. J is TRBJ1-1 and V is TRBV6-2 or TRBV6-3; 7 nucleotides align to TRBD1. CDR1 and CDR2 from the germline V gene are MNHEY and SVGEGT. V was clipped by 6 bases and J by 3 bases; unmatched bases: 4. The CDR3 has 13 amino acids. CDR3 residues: CASRAQGYTEAFF. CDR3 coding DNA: TGTGCCAGCAGGGCACAGGGGTACACTGAAGCTTTCTTT.

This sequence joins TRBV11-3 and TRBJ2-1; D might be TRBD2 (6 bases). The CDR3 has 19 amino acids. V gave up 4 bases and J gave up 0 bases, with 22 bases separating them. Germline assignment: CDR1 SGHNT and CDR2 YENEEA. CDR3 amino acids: CASSSGGRGPKSSYNEQFF. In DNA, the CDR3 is TGTGCCAGCAGCTCAGGAGGGAGAGGGCCGAAAAGCTCCTACAATGAGCAGTTCTTC.

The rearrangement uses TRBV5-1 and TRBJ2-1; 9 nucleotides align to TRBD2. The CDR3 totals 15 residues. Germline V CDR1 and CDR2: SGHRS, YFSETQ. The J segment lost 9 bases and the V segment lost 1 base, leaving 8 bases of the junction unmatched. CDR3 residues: CASSLPAGGPGEQFF. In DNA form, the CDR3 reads TGCGCCAGCAGCTTGCCGGCGGGAGGGCCAGGTGAGCAGTTCTTC.

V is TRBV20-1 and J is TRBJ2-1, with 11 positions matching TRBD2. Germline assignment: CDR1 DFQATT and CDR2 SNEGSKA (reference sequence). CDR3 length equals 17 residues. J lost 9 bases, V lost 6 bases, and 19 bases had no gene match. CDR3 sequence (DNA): TGCAGTGCCAGGTGGACTAGCGGGCTGGGGGCCCATGGTGAGCAGTTCTTC. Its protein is CSARWTSGLGAHGEQFF.

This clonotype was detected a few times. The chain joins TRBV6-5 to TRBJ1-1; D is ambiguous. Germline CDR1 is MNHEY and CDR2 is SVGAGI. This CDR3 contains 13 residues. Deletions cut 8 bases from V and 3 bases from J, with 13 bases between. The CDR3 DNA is TGTGCCAGCTACCTAAAGGCCGACACTGAAGCTTTCTTT. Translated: CASYLKADTEAFF.

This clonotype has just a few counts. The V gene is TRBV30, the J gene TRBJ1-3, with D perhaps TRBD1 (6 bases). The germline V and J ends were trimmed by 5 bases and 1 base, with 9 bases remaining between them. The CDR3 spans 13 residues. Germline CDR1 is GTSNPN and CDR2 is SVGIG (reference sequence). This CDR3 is CAWHRDSGNTIYF. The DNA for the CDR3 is TGTGCCTGGCACAGGGATTCTGGAAACACCATATATTTT. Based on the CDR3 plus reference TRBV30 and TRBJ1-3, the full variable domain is SQTIHQWPATLVQPVGSPLSLECTVEGTSNPNLYWYRQAAGRGLQLLFYSVGIGQISSEVPQNLSASRPQDRQFILSSKKLLLSDSGFYLCAWHRDSGNTIYFGEGSWLTVV.